The next 23 T cell receptor beta chains were all read from a single sample in a study of human T cells and chemical hapten exposure. Someone pulled total RNA out of unfractionated whole blood. Each CDR3 protein is one row after TCRdb ran MiXCR on the 5' RACE reads. The sample lists 110,000 to 150,000 distinct CDR3 sequences, over 3.5% occurring once. Receptors originate from a female donor in good health.

This clonotype was seen at least ten times. The rearrangement links TRBV6-5 to TRBJ2-3, with D possibly called TRBD1 or TRBD2 (5 bases each). CDR1 and CDR2 (germline): MNHEY, SVGAGI. Trimming shortened V by 2 bases and J by 3 bases, and 12 bases separated the two germline ends. CDR3 length: 15 amino acids. The CDR3 reads CASSYEGSGTDTQYF. The CDR3 bases are TGTGCCAGCAGTTACGAGGGGAGTGGGACAGATACGCAGTATTTT.

This clonotype came up many times. The chain carries TRBV4-2 and TRBJ1-2; D is possibly TRBD1 (6 bases). The germline CDR1 and CDR2 sequences are LGHNA and YNFKEQ. V was shortened by 0 bases and J by 0 bases, with 17 bases between the two germline ends. The length of the CDR3 is 18 residues. CDR3 sequence: CASSQEIQGISANYGYTF. In DNA, the CDR3 is TGTGCCAGCAGCCAAGAAATACAGGGAATTTCAGCTAACTATGGCTACACCTTC.

This clonotype was counted many times. The chain recombines TRBV4-2 with TRBJ2-3; TRBD2 matches 8 bases. After removal of 0 bases from V and 2 bases from J, the junction contained 16 bases not matched to a gene. Germline V gene data show CDR1 as LGHNA and CDR2 as YNFKEQ. The CDR3 consists of 20 residues. The CDR3 region is CASSQDPPSGRGANTDTQYF. Written as DNA, the CDR3 is TGTGCCAGCAGCCAAGATCCCCCGAGTGGGCGGGGGGCGAACACAGATACGCAGTATTTT.

This clonotype was detected a few times. The chain recombines TRBV20-1 with TRBJ2-5; TRBD1 is a possible D gene (5 bases). The ends were cut back, 0 bases at V and 1 base at J, with 9 bases in the middle. The CDR3 length is 14 residues. CDR1 and CDR2 (germline): DFQATT, SNEGSKA (reference sequence). CDR3 loop: CSARDPQGQETQYF. The CDR3 DNA is TGCAGTGCTAGAGATCCCCAGGGCCAAGAGACCCAGTACTTC.

This clonotype was detected ten times or more. This chain connects TRBV29-1 to TRBJ1-1, with unresolved D. CDR3 length: 12 residues. Trimming removed 0 bases at V and 11 bases at J, with 13 bases between. Germline V CDR1 and CDR2: SQVTM, ANQGSEA. CDR3 nucleotides: TGCAGCGTTGAAGATCTTTATCTATGGGCTTTCTTT. Its protein is CSVEDLYLWAFF.

Ten or more counts support this clonotype. This chain joins TRBV5-6 and TRBJ2-1; 11 bases align to TRBD1. V dropped 4 bases and J dropped 6; count of bases not matched to a gene: 6. CDR3 length: 15 residues. Germline values: CDR1 SGHDT, CDR2 YYEEEE. The CDR3 here is CASSGDGQGANEQFF. DNA for the CDR3: TGTGCCAGCAGCGGAGATGGACAGGGGGCCAATGAGCAGTTCTTC.

This clonotype was seen ten or more times. The V and J genes are TRBV6-2 or TRBV6-3 and TRBJ1-1, with D unclear. V lost 2 bases, J lost 1 base, and 11 bases lay in between. Germline lookup yields CDR1 MNHEY and CDR2 SVGEGT. The CDR3 runs to 15 residues. Here the CDR3 DNA reads TGTGCCAGCAGTTACGGAGGAACCGCGAACACTGAAGCTTTCTTT. Translation gives CASSYGGTANTEAFF.

This clonotype was recorded many times. J is TRBJ2-1 and V is TRBV7-8; tentatively, D is TRBD2 (7 bases). V lost 4 bases to trimming and J lost 3 bases, with 19 bases between them. Germline V lookup: CDR1 SGHVS, CDR2 FQNEAQ. The CDR3 sequence is 17 residues long. As DNA, the CDR3 is TGTGCCAGCAGCTCCTCGCCGGGGGGAGGGGGCTACAATGAGCAGTTCTTC. It codes for CASSSSPGGGGYNEQFF.

This clonotype was recorded at least ten times. The rearrangement links TRBV10-2 to TRBJ2-1, with D perhaps TRBD1 or TRBD2 (5 bases each). Germline V CDR1 and CDR2: WSHSY, SAAADI. The CDR3 loop spans 15 amino acids. V lost 7 bases and J lost 7, with 20 bases in between. CDR3 protein: CASIPGAGLSNEQFF. The CDR3 DNA sequence: TGCGCCAGCATTCCCGGGGCGGGCCTCTCAAATGAGCAGTTCTTC.

The sample holds many counts of this clonotype. The genes are TRBV10-3 and TRBJ2-3, with D maybe TRBD2 (5 bases). The CDR3 is 15 residues long. Trimming took 3 bases from V and 0 from J, leaving 10 bases between them. The germline V gene encodes CDR1 ENHRY and CDR2 SYGVKD. CDR3 loop: CAISETADSTDTQYF. DNA for the CDR3: TGTGCCATCAGTGAAACAGCGGATAGCACAGATACGCAGTATTTT.

This clonotype appeared many times. The chain combines TRBV3-1 with TRBJ2-7; tentative D call: TRBD1 (5 bases). CDR3 length equals 15 residues. With 0 bases removed from V and 2 bases from J, the gap between germline ends came to 11 bases. Per germline, CDR1 LGHDT and CDR2 YNNKEL (reference sequence). CDR3 sequence (DNA): TGTGCCAGCAGCCAAGAGACAGCCGGTCCCTACGAGCAGTACTTC. It encodes CASSQETAGPYEQYF.

This clonotype was observed many times. The chain couples TRBV6-1 to TRBJ1-5, with D possibly being TRBD1 (5 bases). The CDR3 consists of 15 residues. The germline V gene encodes CDR1 MNHNS and CDR2 SASEGT. V lost 4 bases, J lost 3 bases, and 13 bases lay in between. The CDR3 region has the DNA TGTGCCAGCAGTGGGAGGACAAACACCAATCAGCCCCAGCATTTT. Translating it yields CASSGRTNTNQPQHF.

Comments on this clonotype: This may come from a read error, since a much larger clone is one base off. The rearrangement links TRBV11-1 to TRBJ2-1; 7 bases fit TRBD2. Per the germline V gene, CDR1 is SGHAT and CDR2 is FQDESV (reference sequence). The CDR3 has 12 residues. CDR3 residues: CASSREVDELFF. The CDR3 DNA sequence: TGTGCCAGCAGCCGGGAGGTGGATGAGCTGTTCTTC.

This clonotype was observed many times. The junction shows a germline mismatch at one end, possibly a read error. J is TRBJ1-1 and V is TRBV20-1; possibly TRBD1 for D (6 bases). This CDR3 is built from 12 residues. The V gene's germline CDR1 is DFQATT and CDR2 SNEGSKA (reference sequence). The chain's CDR3 is CSARAGGEEAFF. Written as DNA, the CDR3 is TGCAGTGCGAGAGCGGGGGGCGAAGAAGCTTTCTTT.

This clonotype was seen ten or more times. The rearrangement links TRBV5-1 to TRBJ1-4; the D gene is possibly TRBD1 (6 bases). This CDR3 contains 16 residues. CDR1 SGHRS and CDR2 YFSETQ come from the germline V gene. The V end was cut by 6 bases, the J end by 7 bases, with 22 bases between. This chain's CDR3 is CASKTGTSATSEKLFF. In DNA, the CDR3 is TGCGCCAGCAAAACCGGGACATCCGCTACGAGTGAAAAACTGTTTTTT.

At least ten counts were recorded for this clonotype. This chain connects TRBV20-1 to TRBJ1-4; D remains unclear. Looked up from germline, CDR1 is DFQATT and CDR2 is SNEGSKA (reference sequence). The length of the CDR3 is 15 residues. V was clipped by 6 bases and J by 4 bases, with 18 bases between them. CDR3 in amino acids: CSASRGEAVNEKLFF. The DNA of the CDR3 is TGCAGTGCCTCCCGCGGGGAGGCAGTTAATGAAAAACTGTTTTTT.

A note on this clonotype: A much larger clone lies a single base off, so this may be a read error. The rearrangement joins TRBV11-3 to TRBJ2-7; D possibly corresponds to TRBD1 (5 bases). The length of the CDR3 is 16 residues. Germline loops: CDR1 SGHNT, CDR2 YENEEA. The CDR3 nucleotides read TGTGCCAGCAGCTTATTATTACAGGAAGACTCCGACGAGCAGTACTTC. This encodes CASSLLLQEDSDEQYF.

This clonotype came up many times. CDR3 amino acids: CASFRGGSGEAQYF. The CDR3 DNA is TGTGCCAGCTTTCGGGGGGGCAGTGGTGAGGCGCAGTATTTT. The V gene is TRBV6-5, the J gene TRBJ2-3, with 8 nucleotides matching TRBD2. Germline values: CDR1 MNHEY, CDR2 SVGAGI. This CDR3 spans 14 amino acids. V lost 8 bases, J lost 10 bases, and 14 bases stayed unmatched.

This clonotype was recorded at least ten times. This chain joins TRBV2 and TRBJ1-2, with a weak D call TRBD1 (6 bases). Germline V gene lookup returns CDR1 SNHLY and CDR2 FYNNEI. Trimming took off 7 bases at V and 3 bases at J, with 15 bases between the two ends. CDR3 length: 14 residues. The CDR3: CASTIGQRYYGYTF. The CDR3 coding sequence is TGTGCCAGCACTATTGGACAGCGGTACTATGGCTACACCTTC.

This clonotype has a count of ten or more. V is TRBV9 and J is TRBJ2-2, with D possibly matching TRBD2 (6 bases). Between the trimmed V and J ends, which lost 3 bases and 1 base, there was a span of 10 bases. Germline V lookup: CDR1 SGDLS, CDR2 YYNGEE. The CDR3 loop spans 15 amino acids. The DNA of the CDR3 is TGTGCCAGCAGCGCACATAGCGGGAACACCGGGGAGCTGTTTTTT. It translates to CASSAHSGNTGELFF.

The chain couples TRBV6-1 to TRBJ1-3; tentative D call: TRBD1 (6 bases). This CDR3 has 15 amino acids. V lost 6 bases and J lost 4, with 16 bases in between. Germline V gene lookup returns CDR1 MNHNS and CDR2 SASEGT. CDR3 sequence: CASSRAPGGGNTIYF. In DNA form, the CDR3 reads TGTGCCAGCAGCCGAGCCCCGGGGGGCGGAAACACCATATATTTT.

This clonotype appeared many times. This rearrangement joins TRBV6-2 or TRBV6-3 to TRBJ1-5; 8 bases line up with TRBD1. The J segment lost 7 bases and the V segment lost 6 bases, leaving 11 bases of the junction unmatched. This CDR3 has 15 residues. Germline CDR1 and CDR2: MNHEY and SVGEGT. The CDR3 protein is CASRPTGGQVQPQHF. CDR3 nucleotide sequence: TGTGCCAGCAGACCAACAGGGGGTCAGGTCCAGCCCCAGCATTTT.

This clonotype was detected many times. V usage is TRBV7-9 and J usage is TRBJ1-2; D may be TRBD1 (6 bases). Germline CDR1 is SEHNR and CDR2 is FQNEAQ (reference sequence). CDR3 length: 15 amino acids. Trimming stripped 5 bases from V and 4 bases from J, with 17 bases between. CDR3 residues: CASSPYPGQSYGYTF. CDR3 nucleotides: TGTGCCAGCAGCCCTTACCCCGGACAGAGCTATGGCTACACCTTC. The whole variable domain, remainder taken from reference TRBV7-9 and TRBJ1-2, is DTGVSQNPRHKITKRGQNVTFRCDPISEHNRLYWYRQTLGQGPEFLTYFQNEAQLEKSRLLSDRFSAERPKGSFSTLEIQRTEQGDSAMYLCASSPYPGQSYGYTFGSGTRLTVV.